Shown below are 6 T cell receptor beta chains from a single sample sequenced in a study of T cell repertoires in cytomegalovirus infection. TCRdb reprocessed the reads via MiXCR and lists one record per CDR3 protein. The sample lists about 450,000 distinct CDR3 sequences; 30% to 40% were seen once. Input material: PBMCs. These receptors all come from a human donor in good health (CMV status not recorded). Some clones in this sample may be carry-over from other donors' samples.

The CDR3 loop reads CASSIGGSTGLMNTEAFF. In DNA form, the CDR3 reads TGTGCCAGTAGTATAGGGGGCAGCACAGGACTGATGAACACTGAAGCTTTCTTT. The chain links TRBV19 to TRBJ1-1; the D gene is possibly TRBD1 (5 bases). The germline V gene encodes CDR1 LNHDA and CDR2 SQIVND (reference sequence). V gave up 1 base and J gave up 0 bases, with 18 bases separating them. This CDR3 is built from 18 residues.

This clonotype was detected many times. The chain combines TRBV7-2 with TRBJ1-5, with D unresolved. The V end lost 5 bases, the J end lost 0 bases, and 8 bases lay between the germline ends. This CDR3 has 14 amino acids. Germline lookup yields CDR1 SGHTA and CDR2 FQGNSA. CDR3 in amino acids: CASSPTYSNQPQHF. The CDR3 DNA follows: TGTGCCAGCAGCCCGACCTATAGCAATCAGCCCCAGCATTTT.

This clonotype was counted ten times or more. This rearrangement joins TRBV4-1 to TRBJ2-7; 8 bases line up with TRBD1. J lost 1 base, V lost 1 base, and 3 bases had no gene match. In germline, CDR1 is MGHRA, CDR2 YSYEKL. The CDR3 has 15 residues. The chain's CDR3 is CASSQVQGGSYEQYF. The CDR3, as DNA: TGCGCCAGCAGCCAAGTACAGGGGGGATCCTACGAGCAGTACTTC.

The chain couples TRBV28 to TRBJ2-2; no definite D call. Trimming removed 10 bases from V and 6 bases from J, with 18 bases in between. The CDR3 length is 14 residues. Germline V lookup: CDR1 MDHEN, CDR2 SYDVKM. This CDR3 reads CAIFWTARAGELFF. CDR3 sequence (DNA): TGTGCCATCTTTTGGACCGCCCGAGCCGGGGAGCTGTTTTTT.

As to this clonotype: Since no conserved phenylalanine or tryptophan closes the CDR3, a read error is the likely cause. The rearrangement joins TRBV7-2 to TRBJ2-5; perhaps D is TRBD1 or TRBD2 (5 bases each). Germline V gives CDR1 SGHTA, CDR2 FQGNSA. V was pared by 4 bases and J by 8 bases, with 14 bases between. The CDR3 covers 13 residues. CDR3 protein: CASSWALGDTQYL. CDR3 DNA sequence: TGTGCCAGCAGCTGGGCCCTGGGGGACACCCAGTACTTA.

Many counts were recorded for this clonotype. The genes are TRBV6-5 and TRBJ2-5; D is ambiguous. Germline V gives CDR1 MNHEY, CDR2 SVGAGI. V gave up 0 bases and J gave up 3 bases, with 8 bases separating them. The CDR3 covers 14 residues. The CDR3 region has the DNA TGTGCCAGCAGTTACTCCGGCAGCAAAGAGACCCAGTACTTC. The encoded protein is CASSYSGSKETQYF.